Listed below are T cell receptor beta chains from one sample, sequenced in a study of CD4 T cells in relation to SARS-CoV-2 and coronaviruses. Produced via immunoSEQ multiplex PCR; TCRdb's table is partial and in-frame only. The sample yields roughly 16,000 clones, roughly 80% seen once. The antigens these receptors bind are not known. The sample taken for sequencing was CD4+ T cells from PBMCs, cultured in vitro. The receptors originated from a human donor in good health. CDR3s include the opening cysteine and the closing phenylalanine or tryptophan. The D gene is left open where the match is weak. Clone size is stated in some rows and not others, as once, few, many or a class when expanded.

d_gene	v_gene	abundance	j_gene	CDR3aa	CDR3nt
-	TRBV6-1	-	TRBJ2-7	CASSEAGGGYIEQYF	TGTGCCAGCAGTGAAGCTGGTGGGGGATATATCGAGCAGTACTTC
TRBD1	TRBV3-1/TRBV3-2	-	TRBJ1-4	CASSQRDRGLYEKLFF	TGTGCCAGCAGCCAAAGAGACAGGGGGCTGTACGAAAAACTGTTTTTT
-	TRBV30	-	TRBJ2-7	CAWRAGSAYEQYF	TGTGCCTGGAGGGCGGGGAGCGCCTACGAGCAGTACTTC
-	TRBV18	-	TRBJ2-5	CASSPPIRLGGSETQYF	TGTGCCAGCTCACCACCTATACGACTAGGGGGTTCGGAGACCCAGTACTTC
-	TRBV28	-	TRBJ1-1	CASRGAGEGMNTEAFF	TGTGCCAGCAGAGGGGCAGGAGAGGGAATGAACACTGAAGCTTTCTTT
-	TRBV5-1	-	TRBJ2-7	CASSHGDYEQYF	TGCGCCAGCAGCCACGGGGACTACGAGCAGTACTTC
-	TRBV18	-	TRBJ2-7	CASGQTSSYEQYF	TGTGCCAGCGGACAGACCAGCTCCTACGAGCAGTACTTC
-	TRBV5-1	-	TRBJ2-7	CASSWDGTYEQYF	TGCGCCAGCAGCTGGGACGGTACTTACGAGCAGTACTTC
-	TRBV7-9	-	TRBJ2-7	CASSLGEYEQYF	TGTGCCAGCAGCTTAGGAGAGTACGAGCAGTACTTC
TRBD2	TRBV12-3/TRBV12-4	-	TRBJ2-1	CASRTPSGSAIF	TGTGCCAGCAGGACACCCAGCGGGAGCGCAATCTTC
TRBD1	TRBV27	once	TRBJ1-5	CASSFQGAQPQHF	TGTGCCAGCAGTTTCCAGGGGGCACAACCCCAGCATTTT
TRBD1	TRBV6-5	once	TRBJ2-1	CASSYGQDNEQFF	TGTGCCAGCAGTTACGGACAGGATAATGAGCAGTTCTTC
-	TRBV28	-	TRBJ1-6	CASSRINSNNSPLHF	TGTGCCAGCAGCCGCATTAACTCCAATAATTCACCCCTCCACTTT
-	TRBV5-1	-	TRBJ1-2	CASSYSGANYGYTF	TGCGCCAGCAGCTACTCAGGGGCTAACTATGGCTACACCTTC
-	TRBV27	-	TRBJ2-7	CASSLERGHEQYF	TGTGCCAGCAGTTTAGAGAGGGGTCACGAGCAGTACTTC
-	TRBV27	-	TRBJ2-1	CASSLLQGREQFF	TGTGCCAGCAGTTTACTCCAGGGCCGGGAGCAGTTCTTC
-	TRBV9	-	TRBJ2-1	CASSASSSTEQFF	TGTGCCAGCAGCGCCTCCTCTAGCACTGAGCAGTTCTTC
-	TRBV6-1	-	TRBJ1-4	CASSERGGEKLFF	TGTGCCAGCAGTGAAAGAGGGGGGGAAAAACTGTTTTTT
TRBD2	TRBV9	-	TRBJ2-1	CASSVVPVPSQSGLAELYNEQFF	TGTGCCAGCAGCGTAGTACCCGTTCCGTCCCAGTCGGGACTAGCGGAGCTATACAATGAGCAGTTCTTC
TRBD2	TRBV18	-	TRBJ2-1	CASSPLLADYNEQFF	TGTGCCAGCTCACCATTACTAGCGGATTACAATGAGCAGTTCTTC
-	TRBV27	-	TRBJ2-2	CASHTGTGELFF	TGTGCCAGCCATACGGGCACCGGGGAGCTGTTTTTT
-	TRBV11-2	-	TRBJ1-4	CASSLGTSREKLFF	TGTGCCAGCAGCTTAGGGACATCTAGAGAAAAACTGTTTTTT
-	TRBV6-5	few	TRBJ1-2	CASSYSTGLNYGYTF	TGTGCCAGCAGTTATTCTACAGGGCTTAACTATGGCTACACCTTC
-	TRBV4-1	-	TRBJ2-7	CASSQAFSSTVRNEQYF	TGCGCCAGCAGCCAAGCTTTCTCCTCGACCGTCCGGAACGAGCAGTACTTC
-	TRBV4-1	-	TRBJ2-4	CASSPRVSGILAKNIQYF	TGCGCCAGCAGCCCCAGAGTTAGTGGGATTTTAGCCAAAAACATTCAGTACTTC
TRBD1	TRBV25-1	-	TRBJ1-1	CASSGKTGEIAEAFF	TGTGCCAGCAGTGGTAAAACAGGGGAGATCGCTGAAGCTTTCTTT
TRBD1	TRBV6-5	-	TRBJ2-7	CASKRDSPSYEQYF	TGTGCCAGCAAGAGGGACAGCCCCTCCTACGAGCAGTACTTC
-	TRBV30	-	TRBJ2-7	CAWSVVGTRIIF	TGTGCCTGGAGTGTAGTGGGGACACGGATCATTTTC
TRBD1	TRBV28	-	TRBJ2-1	CASKGQGSHEQFF	TGTGCCAGCAAAGGACAGGGCAGCCATGAGCAGTTCTTC
TRBD1	TRBV3-1/TRBV3-2	-	TRBJ2-1	CASSLPGQGHNEQFF	TGTGCCAGCAGCCTCCCGGGACAGGGGCACAATGAGCAGTTCTTC
TRBD1	TRBV19	-	TRBJ2-5	CASSIGQGAAQETQYF	TGTGCCAGTAGTATTGGACAGGGGGCCGCTCAAGAGACCCAGTACTTC
-	TRBV23-1	-	TRBJ1-1	CASSQSVRLNTEAFF	TGCGCCAGCAGTCAATCCGTACGGTTGAACACTGAAGCTTTCTTT
-	TRBV3-1/TRBV3-2	few	TRBJ1-1	CASSQYMGLNTEAFF	TGTGCCAGCAGCCAATATATGGGGCTGAACACTGAAGCTTTCTTT
TRBD1	TRBV19	-	TRBJ2-7	CASSPGTEILREQYF	TGTGCCAGTAGCCCAGGGACAGAGATTTTACGAGAGCAGTACTTC
-	TRBV20-1	-	TRBJ1-1	CSARSVTEAFF	TGCAGTGCTAGGTCAGTAACCGAAGCTTTCTTT
TRBD2	TRBV29-1	-	TRBJ2-5	CSVENPGTKGETQYF	TGCAGCGTTGAAAATCCCGGGACTAAGGGAGAGACCCAGTACTTC
-	TRBV30	-	TRBJ1-5	CAWSVQGGQPQHF	TGTGCCTGGAGTGTACAGGGAGGTCAGCCCCAGCATTTT
-	TRBV7-9	-	TRBJ2-1	CASRRLDSGNEQFF	TGTGCCAGCAGGAGACTAGACTCCGGGAATGAGCAGTTCTTC
-	TRBV2	-	TRBJ1-3	CASRKLAGGTIYF	TGTGCCAGCAGGAAATTAGCCGGGGGCACCATATATTTT
TRBD1	TRBV6-1	-	TRBJ2-5	CASSDRGLFETQYF	TGTGCCAGCAGTGACAGGGGGTTGTTTGAGACCCAGTACTTC
TRBD1	TRBV2	-	TRBJ1-4	CASRGQGTTNEKLFF	TGTGCCAGCAGGGGACAGGGGACAACTAATGAAAAACTGTTTTTT
TRBD2	TRBV7-8	-	TRBJ2-3	CASSSGLAVDTDTQYF	TGTGCCAGCAGCTCAGGACTAGCGGTAGACACAGATACGCAGTATTTT
TRBD2	TRBV7-2	-	TRBJ2-7	CASSLAGPTSGTPYEQYF	TGTGCCAGCAGTCTCGCGGGCCCAACTAGCGGGACTCCCTACGAGCAGTACTTC
TRBD2	TRBV7-8	-	TRBJ2-1	CASFSRSGRTHNEQFF	TGTGCCAGCTTTTCCCGGAGCGGGAGGACGCACAATGAGCAGTTCTTC
-	TRBV10-3	few	TRBJ1-5	CAIRKTGRDQPQHF	TGTGCCATCAGGAAAACAGGGCGTGATCAGCCCCAGCATTTT
-	TRBV30	-	TRBJ1-5	CAWSVVGRNNQPQHF	TGTGCCTGGAGTGTAGTAGGCAGAAACAATCAGCCCCAGCATTTT
-	TRBV5-1	once	TRBJ1-5	CASSLEGSNQPQHF	TGCGCCAGCAGCTTGGAGGGTAGCAATCAGCCCCAGCATTTT
TRBD1	TRBV10-3	once	TRBJ2-7	CAISGGDRGSPSF	TGTGCCATCAGTGGGGGCGACAGGGGGTCCCCATCGTTC
-	TRBV15	-	TRBJ2-7	CATSRDEGYEQYF	TGTGCCACCAGCAGAGATGAGGGATACGAGCAGTACTTC
-	TRBV5-1	-	TRBJ1-2	CASSLGDNNYGYTF	TGCGCCAGCAGTTTGGGGGACAACAACTATGGCTACACCTTC
TRBD2	TRBV4-1	-	TRBJ2-5	CASSQTLAGGQETQYF	TGCGCCAGCAGCCAAACCCTAGCGGGAGGACAAGAGACCCAGTACTTC
-	TRBV6-5	-	TRBJ2-5	CASFGAQTQYF	TGTGCCAGTTTTGGAGCCCAGACCCAGTACTTC
TRBD1	TRBV12-5	-	TRBJ2-3	CASGLVRGTGSYPDTQYF	TGTGCTAGTGGTTTGGTACGGGGGACAGGGAGTTACCCAGATACGCAGTATTTT
-	TRBV7-2	-	TRBJ1-2	CASSRTVGYTF	TGTGCCAGCAGCCGGACAGTTGGCTACACCTTC
-	TRBV7-3	once	TRBJ2-1	CASSLLGGSSYNEQFF	TGTGCCAGCAGCCTCCTAGGGGGGAGCTCCTACAATGAGCAGTTCTTC
-	TRBV7-9	-	TRBJ2-7	CASSPRLGGEQYF	TGTGCCAGCAGCCCCCGTTTGGGGGGCGAGCAGTACTTC
-	TRBV19	-	TRBJ2-3	CASSAYERTDTQYF	TGTGCCAGTAGTGCGTACGAGCGAACAGATACGCAGTATTTT